These 18 T cell receptor beta chains originate from one sample sequenced in a study of human T cells and chemical hapten exposure. Noted time point: pre-sensitization, week 0. Documented treatment: therapeutic diphenylcyclopropenone sensitization with weekly scalp DPC. TCRdb re-called the RACE reads through MiXCR, storing one row per CDR3 protein. Of about 80,000 distinct CDR3 sequences in the sample, around 15% were seen once. Sequencing used whole blood, obtained in connection with sensitization to the hapten diphenylcyclopropenone (DPC). The receptors shown here come from a woman aged 50 to 60 with alopecia areata. Some clones in this sample may be carry-over from other donors' samples.

In its sample, this clonotype was seen many times. This chain uses TRBV20-1 with TRBJ2-5; 11 nucleotides line up with TRBD2. Germline loops: CDR1 DFQATT, CDR2 SNEGSKA (reference sequence). This CDR3 contains 14 residues. J gave up 4 bases and V 6 bases, and 7 bases lay outside the gene matches. CDR3 residues: CSAISGRGGETQYF. The CDR3, as DNA: TGCAGTGCGATTAGCGGGAGGGGGGGAGAGACCCAGTACTTC.

This clonotype was seen ten or more times. The chain combines TRBV12-3 or TRBV12-4 with TRBJ2-4, with D perhaps TRBD2 (5 bases). With 2 bases removed from V and 1 base from J, the gap between germline ends came to 9 bases. The CDR3 runs to 15 residues. CDR3 nucleotide sequence: TGTGCCAGCAGTTTATTTGGGAGCGCCAAAAACATTCAGTACTTC. It codes for CASSLFGSAKNIQYF.

The gene calls are TRBV6-5 and TRBJ1-2, with D maybe TRBD1 (5 bases). The V gene lost 5 bases and the J gene lost 8 bases, with 21 bases spanning the gap. The CDR3 is 15 residues long. Per the germline V gene, CDR1 is MNHEY and CDR2 is SVGAGI. The CDR3 bases are TGTGCCAGCAGTCAGGGACTGGGGACTATTGGGGGCTACACCTTC. It translates to CASSQGLGTIGGYTF.

This clonotype was picked up many times. The rearrangement joins TRBV7-8 to TRBJ2-3; a weak D match, TRBD1 (6 bases). Trimming removed 2 bases from V and 0 bases from J, with 12 bases in between. The CDR3 has 16 residues. CDR1 is SGHVS and CDR2 is FQNEAQ in the germline V gene. CDR3 region: CASSLRGTGSTDTQYF. CDR3 nucleotide sequence: TGTGCCAGCAGCTTAAGGGGAACAGGGAGCACAGATACGCAGTATTTT.

This chain links TRBV20-1 with TRBJ1-2; D gene uncertain. CDR1 DFQATT and CDR2 SNEGSKA come from the germline V gene (reference sequence). The CDR3 has 13 residues. The ends were cut back, 1 base at V and 10 bases at J, with 16 bases in the middle. This chain's CDR3 is CSARGSRSVAYTF. The CDR3 nucleotides read TGCAGTGCTAGAGGCTCTCGGTCAGTGGCCTACACCTTC.

The CDR3 is CSARGDGAKNIQYF. The CDR3, as DNA: TGCAGTGCTAGGGGTGATGGGGCCAAAAACATTCAGTACTTC. The chain is built from TRBV20-1 and TRBJ2-4, with D unresolved. Per germline, CDR1 DFQATT and CDR2 SNEGSKA (reference sequence). The CDR3 is made up of 14 amino acids. Trimming stripped 3 bases from V and 1 base from J, with 10 bases between.

The chain is built from TRBV3-1 and TRBJ2-5; 10 bases fit TRBD1. Per the germline V gene, CDR1 is LGHDT and CDR2 is YNNKEL (reference sequence). The V segment lost 8 bases and the J segment 3 bases; nucleotides outside the gene matches: 3. The CDR3 covers 13 residues. The CDR3 DNA is TGTGCCAGCGGACAGGGGGTTGAAGAGACCCAGTACTTC. Its translation: CASGQGVEETQYF.

This clonotype was picked up many times. V usage is TRBV10-2 and J usage is TRBJ2-7; 13 bases map to TRBD2. Per the germline V gene, CDR1 is WSHSY and CDR2 is SAAADI. The CDR3 spans 16 residues. Trimming removed 3 bases from V and 3 bases from J; junction bases left unmatched: 5. The CDR3 sequence is CASSERTSGRGYEQYF. The CDR3 bases are TGCGCCAGCAGTGAACGAACTAGCGGGAGGGGCTACGAGCAGTACTTC.

The chain has TRBV5-1 and TRBJ2-5; 8 bases fit TRBD1. Trimming at V came to 4 bases and at J to 4 bases, leaving 9 bases not matched to a gene. Germline V CDR1 and CDR2: SGHRS, YFSETQ. The CDR3 runs to 15 residues. The CDR3 spells CASSPQRTGLETQYF. Here the CDR3 DNA reads TGCGCCAGCAGCCCCCAACGGACAGGGTTAGAGACCCAGTACTTC.

This clonotype has at least ten counts. The V and J genes are TRBV11-3 and TRBJ2-3; TRBD2 matches 8 bases. Germline-derived CDR1 and CDR2 are SGHNT and YENEEA. V lost 5 bases to trimming and J lost 0 bases; unmatched junction nucleotides: 1. This CDR3 region has 14 residues. The CDR3 reads CASSASGSTDTQYF. CDR3 coding DNA: TGTGCCAGCAGCGCTAGCGGGAGCACAGATACGCAGTATTTT.

This clonotype was seen only a few times. The chain recombines TRBV12-3 or TRBV12-4 with TRBJ2-3; D is perhaps TRBD2 (6 bases). Trimming shortened V by 5 bases and J by 8 bases, and 11 bases separated the two germline ends. There are 12 residues in the CDR3. DNA of the CDR3: TGTGCCAGCAGTCTGACTAGTTTTACGCAGTATTTT. As protein: CASSLTSFTQYF.

This clonotype was observed a few times. The chain joins TRBV19 to TRBJ2-2, with 8 bases fitting TRBD1. V lost 10 bases and J lost 5; bases outside the gene matches: 3. CDR1 and CDR2 from the germline V gene are LNHDA and SQIVND (reference sequence). CDR3 size: 12 residues. The CDR3 DNA is TGTGCCACCTACAGGGGGACCGGGGAGCTGTTTTTT. The encoded protein is CATYRGTGELFF.

This clonotype was picked up many times. The chain uses TRBV21-1 and TRBJ1-1; the D segment call TRBD1 is taken from the table without a DNA check. TRBV21-1 is reported as a pseudogene. The CDR3 is 14 amino acids. CDR3 DNA sequence: TGTGCCAGCAGCAAAAGACAGGGGTCCACTGAAGCTTTCTTT. Its protein product is CASSKRQGSTEAFF.

This clonotype was detected ten times or more. The chain couples TRBV3-1 to TRBJ1-1; tentatively, D is TRBD1 (5 bases). V was pared by 0 bases and J by 5 bases, with 16 bases between. CDR3 length equals 16 residues. Germline CDR1 reads LGHDT; CDR2 reads YNNKEL (reference sequence). The CDR3, as DNA: TGTGCCAGCAGCCAAGATATTGGTGTGGGGGATACTGAAGCTTTCTTT. Residues: CASSQDIGVGDTEAFF.

This sequence joins TRBV7-2 and TRBJ2-3; no clear D. In germline, CDR1 is SGHTA, CDR2 FQGNSA. The CDR3 totals 13 residues. Trimming took 1 base from V and 5 from J, leaving 7 bases between them. CDR3 sequence: CASSLESIDTQYF. In nucleotides, the CDR3 is TGTGCCAGCAGCTTAGAGAGTATAGATACGCAGTATTTT.

This clonotype was picked up a small number of times. J is TRBJ2-3 and V is TRBV11-2; 8 bases fit TRBD2. This CDR3 contains 15 residues. The V gene end was trimmed by 4 bases and the J gene end by 0 bases; junction bases not matched to a gene: 3. Germline V gives CDR1 SGHAT, CDR2 FQNNGV. The CDR3 sequence is CASSSLAGSTDTQYF. CDR3 sequence (DNA): TGTGCCAGCAGCTCCTTAGCGGGGAGCACAGATACGCAGTATTTT.

The genes are TRBV12-3 or TRBV12-4 and TRBJ1-2, with D tentatively TRBD1 (6 bases). Trimming cost V 2 bases and J 1 base, with 8 bases left between them. The CDR3 sequence is 14 residues long. The CDR3 sequence is CASSLQGSNYGYTF. As DNA, the CDR3 is TGTGCCAGCAGTTTACAGGGGAGTAACTATGGCTACACCTTC.

This clonotype showed up just a few times. This chain links TRBV15 with TRBJ1-5; 8 bases are a match to TRBD1. Germline V gene sequence: CDR1 LNHNV, CDR2 YYDKDF (reference sequence). The junction had 2 bases not matched to a gene; V was cut back by 1 base and J by 3 bases. The CDR3 is 15 amino acids. CDR3 amino acids: CATSRVQGANQPQHF. The CDR3 DNA reads as TGTGCCACCAGCAGAGTTCAGGGGGCCAATCAGCCCCAGCATTTT.